This TCR beta chain was found in a study of yellow fever vaccine responses in identical twins. Study observations and caveats: Twins' vaccine T cell response reportedly seemed partly convergent, partly personalized.

In its sample, this clonotype was seen once. What it binds is unknown. V dropped 6 bases and J dropped 2 bases, with 8 bases sitting between them. Germline CDR1 and CDR2: KGHDR and SFDVKD. The length of the CDR3 is 13 residues. In TCRdb, the RT-PCR reads were re-called with MiXCR into one record per CDR3 protein. The data contain approximately 1,000 distinct CDR3 sequences, 84% of them singletons. Sequencing used T cells from blood (PBMCs), unsorted or a sorted subset (not recorded which), obtained before or after yellow fever vaccination (not recorded which). This chain joins TRBV24-1 and TRBJ2-3; possible D gene TRBD1, 6 bases. This TCR came from a female donor who received the yellow fever vaccine. The CDR3 reads CATSTGHTDTQYF. The CDR3 nucleotides are TGTGCCACCAGTACGGGACACACAGATACGCAGTATTTT.